Below, one TCR beta chain is given with its context. PCR was performed a second time for roughly 7 to 12 cycles using a sample-barcoded 5' primer and a J-beta primer mix. TCRdb redid the calling of the 5' RACE reads with MiXCR, one entry per CDR3 protein. The sample consists of about 680,000 distinct CDR3 sequences, about half of them appearing once. The sample comes from a study of blood T cells in healthy people across ages. Looking at the study overall: For every two T cells, template switching captured about one barcoded beta molecule.

Trimming shortened V by 6 bases and J by 7 bases, and 21 bases separated the two germline ends. Germline V CDR1 and CDR2: SNHLY, FYNNEI. This CDR3 comprises 15 residues. The sample providers were healthy Caucasian people from Russia, aged about 6 to 95. This clonotype originated in a woman aged 55-75 years in good health. Sequences were obtained from blood. The chain couples TRBV2 to TRBJ1-1; D perhaps matches TRBD1 (6 bases). CDR3 DNA: TGTGCCAGCAGGTCCCCAACAGGGAATGAAATTGAAGCTTTCTTT. Residues: CASRSPTGNEIEAFF.